Below, 31 T cell receptor beta chains from the same sample are listed, as sequenced in a study of blood T cell repertoires in COVID-19. Measured with immunoSEQ multiplex PCR; TCRdb has only the in-frame clones, and not every one. In the table there are approximately 330,000 clones, roughly 90% of which are singletons. Source material: peripheral blood. These receptors were collected from a young man with COVID-19, enrolled during active disease.

The chain is built from TRBV24-1 and TRBJ2-3; 9 bases line up with TRBD1. In germline, CDR1 is KGHDR, CDR2 SFDVKD. CDR3 length: 16 residues. The J segment lost 2 bases and the V segment lost 3 bases, leaving 5 bases of the junction unmatched. The CDR3, as DNA: TGTGCCACCAGTGATACCGGGACAGGGTCCACAGATACGCAGTATTTT. This translates into CATSDTGTGSTDTQYF.

V and J are TRBV3-1 (or the pseudogene TRBV3-2) and TRBJ1-1, with TRBD1 identical over 7 bases. The CDR3 loop spans 14 amino acids. CDR1 and CDR2 from the germline V gene are LGHDT and YNNKEL (reference sequence). V dropped 4 bases and J dropped 1; count of bases not matched to a gene: 3. CDR3 nucleotides: TGTGCCAGCAGCCCTCAGGGGGAGAACACTGAAGCTTTCTTT. Translated: CASSPQGENTEAFF.

Comment on this clone: The same CDR3 can be traced to other DNA sequences in this sample. V usage is TRBV15 and J usage is TRBJ2-7; D not certain. CDR1 is LNHNV, CDR2 YYDKDF, per germline (reference sequence). The CDR3 is 14 residues long. V gave up 0 bases and J gave up 2 bases, with 8 bases separating them. CDR3 coding DNA: TGTGCCACCAGCAGAGACGGCGGAACCTACGAGCAGTACTTC. It is translated as CATSRDGGTYEQYF.

V is TRBV6-6 and J is TRBJ2-7, with 7 positions matching TRBD2. The CDR3 extends over 16 amino acids. The germline V gene encodes CDR1 MNHNY and CDR2 SVGAGI (reference sequence). Unmatched junction bases numbered 11, after V lost 6 bases and J lost 0 bases. The CDR3 spells CASRVTKAGTSYEQYF. In DNA, the CDR3 is TGTGCCAGCAGGGTAACCAAAGCGGGGACCTCCTACGAGCAGTACTTC.

This rearrangement joins TRBV29-1 to TRBJ2-5; 8 nucleotides match TRBD2. The CDR3 is 16 amino acids. The germline V gene has CDR1 SQVTM and CDR2 ANQGSEA. The V gene end was trimmed by 5 bases and the J gene end by 1 base; junction bases not matched to a gene: 12. CDR3 loop: CSVSGGAATRQETQYF. CDR3 coding DNA: TGCAGCGTTTCCGGGGGGGCCGCAACTCGCCAAGAGACCCAGTACTTC.

This chain joins TRBV7-3 and TRBJ1-6; D call uncertain. Looked up from germline, CDR1 is SGHTA and CDR2 is FQGTGA. V was trimmed by 2 bases and J by 0 bases, leaving 2 bases between them. There are 14 residues in the CDR3. CDR3 sequence (DNA): TGTGCCAGCAGCTTATACTCCTATAATTCACCCCTCCACTTT. Protein: CASSLYSYNSPLHF.

The rearrangement uses TRBV18 and TRBJ2-7; D is possibly TRBD1 (6 bases). CDR1 is KGHSH, CDR2 LQKENI, per germline. The CDR3 has 14 amino acids. V gave up 1 base and J gave up 4 bases, with 11 bases separating them. CDR3 protein: CASSPRAGEYEQYF. CDR3 coding DNA: TGTGCCAGCTCACCACGGGCAGGGGAATACGAGCAGTACTTC.

There are a few counts of this clone. The CDR3, as DNA: TGCGCCAGCAGCCAAGATCCCCTAGCGGGATCCTCCTACAATGAGCAGTTCTTC. This codes for CASSQDPLAGSSYNEQFF. V is TRBV4-1 and J is TRBJ2-1; 9 bases are shared with TRBD2. Germline V gene data show CDR1 as MGHRA and CDR2 as YSYEKL. V dropped 0 bases and J dropped 0; count of bases not matched to a gene: 6. This CDR3 has 18 residues.

The chain links TRBV12-3 or TRBV12-4 to TRBJ1-2, with D perhaps matching TRBD1 (6 bases). The CDR3 covers 12 residues. Trimming cost V 6 bases and J 2 bases, with 7 bases left between them. The CDR3 here is CASSGQNYGYTF. The CDR3 coding sequence is TGTGCCAGCAGCGGACAGAACTATGGCTACACCTTC.

The rearrangement links TRBV18 to TRBJ2-1; 9 nucleotides match TRBD2. Germline CDR1 reads KGHSH; CDR2 reads LQKENI. There are 18 residues in the CDR3. J was trimmed by 2 bases and V by 4 bases; bases with no gene match: 12. CDR3 in amino acids: CASSLYRGGALPYNEQFF. CDR3 coding DNA: TGTGCCAGCTCACTCTACCGCGGGGGGGCCCTTCCCTACAATGAGCAGTTCTTC.

The chain couples TRBV9 to TRBJ1-2; 12 bases match TRBD1. Germline values: CDR1 SGDLS, CDR2 YYNGEE. CDR3 length equals 18 residues. V lost 3 bases to trimming and J lost 7 bases; unmatched junction nucleotides: 16. CDR3 coding DNA: TGTGCCAGCAGCGGCCACTCTCAGGGACAGGGGGCGGATGGTGGCTACACCTTC. This gives the protein CASSGHSQGQGADGGYTF.

The genes are TRBV6-2 or TRBV6-3 and TRBJ1-2, with D tentatively TRBD1 (5 bases). CDR3 length: 15 residues. Germline CDR1 and CDR2: MNHEY and SVGEGT. The V end lost 2 bases, the J end lost 4 bases, and 14 bases lay between the germline ends. This CDR3 reads CASSYNGRAIYGYTF. CDR3 sequence (DNA): TGTGCCAGCAGTTACAATGGCAGGGCCATCTATGGCTACACCTTC.

The V call is TRBV5-1, the J call TRBJ2-7; D possibly corresponds to TRBD2 (6 bases). The CDR3 runs to 14 residues. Per germline, CDR1 SGHRS and CDR2 YFSETQ. V lost 1 base to trimming and J lost 2 bases, with 10 bases between them. CDR3 loop: CASSLISGAYEQYF. The CDR3, as DNA: TGCGCCAGCAGCTTGATTTCGGGGGCCTACGAGCAGTACTTC. Full variable domain (outside the CDR3, taken from reference TRBV5-1 and TRBJ2-7): KAGVTQTPRYLIKTRGQQVTLSCSPISGHRSVSWYQQTPGQGLQFLFEYFSETQRNKGNFPGRFSGRQFSNSRSEMNVSTLELGDSALYLCASSLISGAYEQYFGPGTRLTVT.

J is TRBJ2-3 and V is TRBV24-1, with TRBD1 identical over 7 bases. V lost 7 bases to trimming and J lost 6 bases; unmatched junction nucleotides: 6. Germline V lookup: CDR1 KGHDR, CDR2 SFDVKD. The CDR3 extends over 13 amino acids. CDR3 sequence reads: CATRDTGADTQYF. DNA of the CDR3: TGTGCCACCAGGGATACAGGGGCGGATACGCAGTATTTT.

The chain recombines TRBV7-9 with TRBJ2-2; D perhaps matches TRBD1 (6 bases). Germline V CDR1 and CDR2: SEHNR, FQNEAQ (reference sequence). Trimming stripped 1 base from V and 17 bases from J, with 14 bases between. CDR3 length: 12 residues. The CDR3 protein is CASSLGPGHPFF. As DNA, the CDR3 is TGTGCCAGCAGCTTAGGACCGGGACACCCCTTTTTT.

The V call is TRBV5-1, the J call TRBJ2-3; the match to TRBD2 covers 7 bases. The germline V gene has CDR1 SGHRS and CDR2 YFSETQ. There are 15 residues in the CDR3. With V trimmed by 2 bases and J by 2 bases, 5 bases remained unmatched. In DNA, the CDR3 is TGCGCCAGCAGCTTACAAGCGGGGTACACAGATACGCAGTATTTT. The encoded protein is CASSLQAGYTDTQYF.

This chain links TRBV28 with TRBJ2-5, with D possibly TRBD2 on 5 matching bases. Germline V gene lookup returns CDR1 MDHEN and CDR2 SYDVKM. V lost 3 bases, J lost 5 bases, and 16 bases lay in between. The CDR3 has 15 amino acids. The CDR3 region has the DNA TGTGCCAGCAGTTTCCCCGCCCGGGGTCGGGAGACCCAGTACTTC. Its protein is CASSFPARGRETQYF.

V gene TRBV25-1 combines with J gene TRBJ2-2; D is possibly TRBD1 (5 bases). V lost 1 base to trimming and J lost 2 bases, with 11 bases between them. Germline values: CDR1 MGHDK, CDR2 SYGVNS. The CDR3 covers 16 residues. The CDR3 nucleotides read TGTGCCAGCAGTGAATCCCCAGGGCAAAACACCGGGGAGCTGTTTTTT. Its protein product is CASSESPGQNTGELFF.

The rearrangement uses TRBV6-6 and TRBJ2-7; 11 nucleotides agree with TRBD1. CDR1 MNHNY and CDR2 SVGAGI come from the germline V gene (reference sequence). The trim removed 4 bases at V and 0 bases at J, leaving 5 bases unmatched. CDR3 length: 16 residues. The DNA for the CDR3 is TGTGCCAGCAGTTTGTCCGGGACAGGGGGCTCCTACGAGCAGTACTTC. It codes for CASSLSGTGGSYEQYF.

This chain joins TRBV6-6 and TRBJ1-6, with 9 nucleotides matching TRBD1. This CDR3 contains 14 residues. Germline V CDR1 and CDR2: MNHNY, SVGAGI (reference sequence). V dropped 5 bases and J dropped 7; count of bases not matched to a gene: 3. The CDR3 sequence: CASSLQGANSPLHF. The CDR3 nucleotides are TGTGCCAGCAGTCTACAGGGGGCAAATTCACCCCTCCACTTT.

CDR3 sequence: CAIRRQGSSTDTQYF. CDR3 nucleotides: TGTGCCATCAGGAGACAGGGCTCTAGCACAGATACGCAGTATTTT. The chain is built from TRBV10-3 and TRBJ2-3; TRBD1 matches 7 bases. This CDR3 is built from 15 residues. Trimming cost V 6 bases and J 0 bases; bases outside gene matches: 6. Germline V gene sequence: CDR1 ENHRY, CDR2 SYGVKD.

The chain carries TRBV6-5 and TRBJ1-1; the D gene is possibly TRBD1 (6 bases). Germline loops: CDR1 MNHEY, CDR2 SVGAGI. Trimming removed 2 bases at V and 7 bases at J, with 14 bases between. The CDR3 runs 14 residues. CDR3 amino acids: CASSYRQVLDEAFF. The CDR3 bases are TGTGCCAGCAGTTACAGACAGGTACTGGATGAAGCTTTCTTT.

The chain employs TRBV5-1 and TRBJ1-2; 8 bases are shared with TRBD1. The germline V gene has CDR1 SGHRS and CDR2 YFSETQ. The CDR3 is 16 residues long. The J segment lost 6 bases and the V segment lost 0 bases, leaving 10 bases of the junction unmatched. Here the CDR3 DNA reads TGCGCCAGCAGCTTGGCTTCGGGACAGGCCGTCGATGGCTACACCTTC. Residues: CASSLASGQAVDGYTF.

The rearrangement uses TRBV14 and TRBJ2-3; D remains ambiguous. The V end was cut by 0 bases, the J end by 2 bases, with 9 bases between. CDR3 length equals 15 residues. CDR1 and CDR2 (germline): SGHDN, FVKESK. CDR3 sequence reads: CASSQDFINTDTQYF. Written as DNA, the CDR3 is TGTGCCAGCAGCCAAGACTTTATAAACACAGATACGCAGTATTTT.

The genes are TRBV29-1 and TRBJ2-5; D perhaps matches TRBD2 (6 bases). The V gene's germline CDR1 is SQVTM and CDR2 ANQGSEA. Trimming pared 4 bases from V and 4 bases from J, leaving 16 bases between. CDR3 length: 14 residues. The CDR3 region has the DNA TGCAGCGTTGGAGGGTCGGCGGGGCGAGAGACCCAGTACTTC. Its translation is CSVGGSAGRETQYF.

This clone was seen only once. The chain is built from TRBV30 and TRBJ1-1; 7 nucleotides match TRBD1. The V gene's germline CDR1 is GTSNPN and CDR2 SVGIG (reference sequence). The V and J ends lost 2 bases and 8 bases, in that order; junction bases with no gene match: 2. This CDR3 has 11 residues. In nucleotides, the CDR3 is TGTGCCTGGAGTTCACAGGGGGAAGCTTTCTTT. Translated: CAWSSQGEAFF.

This chain joins TRBV6-4 and TRBJ2-2, with TRBD1 matching 10 bases. Germline loops: CDR1 MRHNA, CDR2 SNTAGT. This CDR3 is built from 18 residues. V shed 0 bases, J shed 1 base, and the junction held 5 bases outside the gene matches. CDR3 sequence (DNA): TGTGCCAGCAGTGACTCAAGGACAGGGGGGGTGAACACCGGGGAGCTGTTTTTT. This translates into CASSDSRTGGVNTGELFF.

Only a few counts were recorded for this clone. V and J are TRBV7-9 and TRBJ2-6; TRBD2 might be the D (5 bases). V was shortened by 11 bases and J by 0 bases, with 11 bases between the two germline ends. This CDR3 comprises 14 residues. CDR1 is SEHNR, CDR2 FQNEAQ, per germline (reference sequence). Here the CDR3 reads CADTRGSGANVLTF. CDR3 in DNA: TGTGCCGATACCCGGGGCTCTGGGGCCAACGTCCTGACTTTC.

The rearrangement joins TRBV5-4 to TRBJ2-5; possibly TRBD2 for D (6 bases). This CDR3 is 18 amino acids long. Germline assignment: CDR1 SGHNT and CDR2 YYREEE (reference sequence). Trimming left V 4 bases short and J 1 base short, with 23 bases between. CDR3 sequence: CASSPEGWRGAIQETQYF. CDR3 nucleotide sequence: TGTGCCAGCAGCCCTGAGGGTTGGCGGGGAGCGATCCAAGAGACCCAGTACTTC.

The rearrangement uses TRBV28 and TRBJ2-7; 9 bases are a match to TRBD1. J gave up 3 bases and V 6 bases, and 6 bases lay outside the gene matches. Germline V gene data show CDR1 as MDHEN and CDR2 as SYDVKM. There are 14 residues in the CDR3. CDR3 DNA sequence: TGTGCCAGCAGGTGGAGGGACAGGGACTACGAGCAGTACTTC. Its protein product is CASRWRDRDYEQYF.

V usage is TRBV30 and J usage is TRBJ2-1; D is unclear. CDR3 length: 11 amino acids. Trimming stripped 2 bases from V and 7 bases from J, with 6 bases between. Germline V lookup: CDR1 GTSNPN, CDR2 SVGIG (reference sequence). CDR3 protein: CAWSLWNEQFF. DNA of the CDR3: TGTGCCTGGAGTCTATGGAATGAGCAGTTCTTC.